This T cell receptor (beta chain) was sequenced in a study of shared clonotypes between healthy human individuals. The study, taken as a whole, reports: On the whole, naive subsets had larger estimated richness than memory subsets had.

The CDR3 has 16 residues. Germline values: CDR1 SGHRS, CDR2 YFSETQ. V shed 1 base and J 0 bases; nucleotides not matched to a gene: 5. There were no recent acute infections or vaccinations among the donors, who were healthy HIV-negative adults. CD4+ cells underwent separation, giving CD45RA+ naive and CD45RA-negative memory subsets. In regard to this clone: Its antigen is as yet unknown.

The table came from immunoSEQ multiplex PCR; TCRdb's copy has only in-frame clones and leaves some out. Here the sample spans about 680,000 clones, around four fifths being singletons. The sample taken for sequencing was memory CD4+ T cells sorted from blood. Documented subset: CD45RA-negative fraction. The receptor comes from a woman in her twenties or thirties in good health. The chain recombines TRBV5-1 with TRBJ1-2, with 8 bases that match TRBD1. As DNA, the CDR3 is TGCGCCAGCAGCTTGATCCAGGGGGCACCTAACTATGGCTACACCTTC. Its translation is CASSLIQGAPNYGYTF.